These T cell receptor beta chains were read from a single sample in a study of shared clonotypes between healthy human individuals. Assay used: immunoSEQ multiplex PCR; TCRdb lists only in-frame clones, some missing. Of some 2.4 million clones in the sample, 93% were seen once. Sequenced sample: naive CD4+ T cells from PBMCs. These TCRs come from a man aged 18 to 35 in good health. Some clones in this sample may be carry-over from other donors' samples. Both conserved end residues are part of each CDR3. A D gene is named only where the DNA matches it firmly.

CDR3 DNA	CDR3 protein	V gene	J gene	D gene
TGTGCCAGCAGCTTGGGACAGTCCTACGAGCAGTACTTC	CASSLGQSYEQYF	TRBV11-2	TRBJ2-7	TRBD1
TGTGCCAGCAGCTTGGTGCCCAACAATGAGCAGTTCTTC	CASSLVPNNEQFF	TRBV5-4	TRBJ2-1	-
TGCAGCGGGAGGACAGGGTGGGGAAACACCATATATTTT	CSGRTGWGNTIYF	TRBV29-1	TRBJ1-3	TRBD1
TGCGCCAGCAGCTTGGTAATAGGGGACACTGAAGCTTTCTTT	CASSLVIGDTEAFF	TRBV5-1	TRBJ1-1	-
TGTGCCACCCACAGGGGGAGCGGGATAACCTACGAGCAGTACTTC	CATHRGSGITYEQYF	TRBV6-1	TRBJ2-7	-
TGTGCCTGGACTAGCGGGATAGCCAAAAACATTCAGTACTTC	CAWTSGIAKNIQYF	TRBV30	TRBJ2-4	TRBD2
TGTGCCAGCAGCCTTTATTACGACACAGATACGCAGTATTTT	CASSLYYDTDTQYF	TRBV5-6	TRBJ2-3	-
TGTGCCAGTAGTATTATAGGCCGTGGGACTCAGCCCCAGCATTTT	CASSIIGRGTQPQHF	TRBV19	TRBJ1-5	-
TGTGCCAGCAGCCCTCAGGACCCCTCCTACAATGAGCAGTTCTTC	CASSPQDPSYNEQFF	TRBV7-9	TRBJ2-1	-
TGTGCCAGCAGTTACTCGGCACACTCCTACAATGAGCAGTTCTTC	CASSYSAHSYNEQFF	TRBV6-6	TRBJ2-1	-
TGTGCCAGCTCACCTGGGGTAGCTGAGCAGTTCTTC	CASSPGVAEQFF	TRBV18	TRBJ2-1	-